A single sample gave rise to the 32 T cell receptor beta chains below, sequenced in a study of Graves' ophthalmopathy and Graves' hyperthyroidism. Amplifying from RNA transcripts, the study obtained TCR beta CDR3 regions. Investigators did first-round RT-PCR with HTBI primers, then second-round multiplex PCR. TCRdb analysed the multiplex PCR reads with MiXCR anew, one entry per CDR3 protein. The profile shows around 660,000 distinct CDR3 sequences, roughly 41% of them singletons. Sequencing input: peripheral blood. The receptors stem from an adult man with Graves' ophthalmopathy.

The CDR3 bases are TGTGCCAGTAGCCCCGACAGGGGCCGTAACTATGGCTACACCTTC. Its translation: CASSPDRGRNYGYTF. V gene TRBV19 combines with J gene TRBJ1-2, with TRBD1 matching over 8 bases. The CDR3 has 15 amino acids. Losses at the gene ends were 6 bases for V and 1 base for J; bases not matched to a gene: 7. Germline CDR1 reads LNHDA; CDR2 reads SQIVND (reference sequence).

The gene calls are TRBV6-5 and TRBJ2-7; 7 nucleotides agree with TRBD1. Losses at the gene ends were 4 bases for V and 4 bases for J; bases not matched to a gene: 13. The CDR3 sequence is 16 residues long. Germline CDR1 is MNHEY and CDR2 is SVGAGI. The CDR3 DNA is TGTGCCAGCAGTTTAAACCCGTGGACAGGTTCTTACGAGCAGTACTTC. Its translation: CASSLNPWTGSYEQYF.

This clonotype was detected many times. J is TRBJ1-1 and V is TRBV12-3 or TRBV12-4, with D possibly TRBD1 on 6 matching bases. This CDR3 is 13 amino acids long. Trimming took 8 bases from V and 7 from J, leaving 17 bases between them. The CDR3 spells CASQILQGVEAFF. Written as DNA, the CDR3 is TGTGCCAGCCAGATCCTACAGGGAGTTGAAGCTTTCTTT.

This chain joins TRBV9 and TRBJ1-3, with D possibly TRBD1 on 5 matching bases. Germline CDR1 is SGDLS and CDR2 is YYNGEE. The CDR3 is made up of 14 amino acids. The V end lost 10 bases, the J end lost 2 bases, and 16 bases lay between the germline ends. CDR3 in amino acids: CAWSVGGAGNTIYF. The CDR3 DNA reads as TGTGCCTGGAGTGTGGGGGGTGCTGGAAACACCATATATTTT.

This clonotype was observed a few times. The J gene is TRBJ2-2, the V gene TRBV7-3, with D perhaps matching TRBD1 (6 bases). There are 17 residues in the CDR3. In germline, CDR1 is SGHTA, CDR2 FQGTGA. The V end was cut by 5 bases, the J end by 5 bases, with 21 bases between. Here the CDR3 reads CASSPSRQDGLTGELFF. CDR3 in DNA: TGTGCCAGCAGCCCCTCTCGACAGGACGGTTTAACCGGGGAGCTGTTTTTT.

This chain joins TRBV20-1 and TRBJ2-7; D might be TRBD1 (6 bases). The CDR3 sequence is 16 residues long. The V gene lost 6 bases and the J gene lost 5 bases, with 26 bases spanning the gap. CDR1 is DFQATT, CDR2 SNEGSKA, per germline (reference sequence). DNA for the CDR3: TGCAGTGCCAGCAGATCTATGGGGCAGGGGCCCAACGAGCAGTACTTC. Amino acid sequence: CSASRSMGQGPNEQYF.

The chain uses TRBV7-8 and TRBJ2-7; weak D call: TRBD2 (5 bases). The germline V gene has CDR1 SGHVS and CDR2 FQNEAQ. Trimming took off 1 base at V and 0 bases at J, with 10 bases between the two ends. CDR3 length equals 15 residues. This CDR3 reads CASSLESGSSYEQYF. CDR3 nucleotides: TGTGCCAGCAGCTTAGAGAGTGGGAGCTCCTACGAGCAGTACTTC. Supplemented by reference TRBV7-8 and TRBJ2-7, the full variable domain reads GAGVSQSPRYKVAKRGQDVALRCDPISGHVSLFWYQQALGQGPEFLTYFQNEAQLDKSGLPSDRFFAERPEGSVSTLKIQRTQQEDSAVYLCASSLESGSSYEQYFGPGTRLTVT.

This chain links TRBV29-1 with TRBJ2-5; a possible D gene is TRBD2 (6 bases). Trimming took off 4 bases at V and 2 bases at J, with 8 bases between the two ends. Germline V CDR1 and CDR2: SQVTM, ANQGSEA. The CDR3 spans 12 residues. The CDR3 DNA reads as TGCAGCGTTGGGGGGGTACAAGAGACCCAGTACTTC. This sequence encodes CSVGGVQETQYF.

This clonotype was seen a single time. The V call is TRBV10-3, the J call TRBJ2-5; 7 bases are shared with TRBD2. V lost 3 bases, J lost 5 bases, and 12 bases stayed unmatched. This CDR3 has 16 amino acids. Germline assignment: CDR1 ENHRY and CDR2 SYGVKD. This CDR3 reads CAISDSWGGGPETQYF. CDR3 DNA: TGTGCCATCAGTGACTCGTGGGGGGGAGGACCGGAGACCCAGTACTTC.

This clonotype has a count of ten or more. The rearrangement joins TRBV10-3 to TRBJ1-1; the D gene is possibly TRBD1 (5 bases). Per the germline V gene, CDR1 is ENHRY and CDR2 is SYGVKD. V was pared by 6 bases and J by 5 bases, with 13 bases between. The CDR3 loop spans 13 amino acids. The CDR3 spells CAIRGTDGTEAFF. As DNA, the CDR3 is TGTGCCATCAGGGGGACCGATGGAACTGAAGCTTTCTTT.

This chain connects TRBV5-4 to TRBJ2-7, with D perhaps TRBD2 (6 bases). Looked up from germline, CDR1 is SGHNT and CDR2 is YYREEE (reference sequence). Trimming took off 0 bases at V and 3 bases at J, with 19 bases between the two ends. This CDR3 has 17 amino acids. CDR3 region: CASSLGRRDHSLYEQYF. CDR3 nucleotides: TGTGCCAGCAGCTTGGGGCGGAGGGATCATTCGCTCTACGAGCAGTACTTC.

The chain joins TRBV5-1 to TRBJ2-5, with 7 nucleotides matching TRBD2. Trimming cost V 3 bases and J 7 bases; bases outside gene matches: 3. From germline, CDR1 is SGHRS and CDR2 YFSETQ. The CDR3 length is 12 residues. The CDR3 region has the DNA TGCGCCAGCAGCTGGTCGGGGGGGACCCAGTACTTC. Protein: CASSWSGGTQYF.

This clonotype was detected ten times or more. The rearrangement links TRBV6-6 to TRBJ1-1; D possibly corresponds to TRBD1 (5 bases). V lost 2 bases, J lost 6 bases, and 10 bases lay in between. This CDR3 comprises 13 residues. Germline CDR1 reads MNHNY; CDR2 reads SVGAGI (reference sequence). This CDR3 is CASSYKGVAEAFF. As DNA, the CDR3 is TGTGCCAGCAGTTACAAAGGGGTAGCTGAAGCTTTCTTT.

Ten or more counts support this clonotype. The chain combines TRBV12-3 or TRBV12-4 with TRBJ1-5; 7 bases are a match to TRBD1. Trimming at V came to 5 bases and at J to 3 bases, leaving 10 bases not matched to a gene. The length of the CDR3 is 16 residues. The CDR3 coding sequence is TGTGCCAGCAGTCCTGCTGGTCAGGGGGTCAATCAGCCCCAGCATTTT. Its protein is CASSPAGQGVNQPQHF.

This clonotype appeared many times. At one boundary the junction diverges from the germline segment, which might be a read error. This rearrangement joins TRBV5-1 to TRBJ2-5; perhaps D is TRBD1 or TRBD2 (5 bases each). The CDR3 extends over 14 amino acids. Per the germline V gene, CDR1 is SGHRS and CDR2 is YFSETQ. The chain's CDR3 is CASSPGTAQETQYF. The CDR3 coding sequence is TGTGCCAGCAGCCCCGGGACCGCCCAAGAGACCCAGTACTTC.

The rearrangement uses TRBV29-1 and TRBJ2-6; either TRBD1 or TRBD2 may fit D (5 bases each). The length of the CDR3 is 15 residues. The germline gives CDR1 SQVTM, CDR2 ANQGSEA. The V gene lost 8 bases and the J gene lost 4 bases, with 18 bases spanning the gap. The CDR3 DNA reads as TGCAGCAGCCCAGAGGCAGGGACCGGGGCCAACGTCCTGACTTTC. Translation: CSSPEAGTGANVLTF.

This clonotype was seen repeatedly, ten times or more. The chain has TRBV9 and TRBJ2-2; 8 bases fit TRBD1. The ends lost 4 bases at V and 10 bases at J; junction bases unmatched: 15. Germline CDR1 is SGDLS and CDR2 is YYNGEE. The CDR3 consists of 16 residues. The DNA of the CDR3 is TGTGCCAGCAGCCTATTCCTAGGACAGGGAGGACAGGAGCTGTTTTTT. Translating it yields CASSLFLGQGGQELFF.

J is TRBJ2-2 and V is TRBV6-2 or TRBV6-3; D perhaps matches TRBD2 (5 bases). The germline V gene encodes CDR1 MNHEY and CDR2 SVGEGT. This CDR3 spans 14 amino acids. Trimming left V 6 bases short and J 4 bases short, with 12 bases between. CDR3 nucleotide sequence: TGTGCCAGCAGACTGTCTGGAGGCACCGGGGAGCTGTTTTTT. Amino acid sequence: CASRLSGGTGELFF.

The chain has TRBV24-1 and TRBJ1-2; weak D call: TRBD1 (6 bases). Germline V CDR1 and CDR2: KGHDR, SFDVKD. The germline V and J ends were trimmed by 5 bases and 8 bases, with 8 bases remaining between them. This CDR3 has 11 residues. The DNA of the CDR3 is TGTGCCACCAGTGCTGACAGGGGCTACACCTTC. Translating it yields CATSADRGYTF.

This clonotype was seen many times. CDR3 DNA sequence: TGTGCCAGCAGCTTCTTAGGGGGGGCTGAAGCTTTCTTT. This translates into CASSFLGGAEAFF. The V gene is TRBV11-3, the J gene TRBJ1-1; perhaps TRBD1 as D (6 bases). Looked up from germline, CDR1 is SGHNT and CDR2 is YENEEA. V was pared by 3 bases and J by 6 bases, with 11 bases between. This CDR3 spans 13 amino acids.

Details on this clonotype: A read error may explain this, as a much larger clone is one base away. J is TRBJ2-7 and V is TRBV5-1; D possibly corresponds to TRBD1 (5 bases). The CDR3 length is 12 residues. Trimming shortened V by 10 bases and J by 1 base, and 12 bases separated the two germline ends. Germline V gives CDR1 SGHRS, CDR2 YFSETQ. The CDR3 reads CAGKTGSYEQYF. As DNA, the CDR3 is TGCGCCGGCAAAACAGGTTCCTACGAGCAGTACTTC.

This clonotype turned up a few times. The V call is TRBV29-1, the J call TRBJ2-5; 14 nucleotides match TRBD2. CDR1 is SQVTM, CDR2 ANQGSEA, per germline. The CDR3 is 15 amino acids. J gave up 2 bases and V 6 bases, and 5 bases lay outside the gene matches. As DNA, the CDR3 is TGCAGCGTGGGCCGACTAGCGGGAGGGCAAGAGACCCAGTACTTC. Its translation: CSVGRLAGGQETQYF.

The rearrangement joins TRBV9 to TRBJ2-7; D possibly corresponds to TRBD1 (7 bases). The CDR3 is 14 residues long. V was pared by 2 bases and J by 2 bases, with 11 bases between. CDR1 SGDLS and CDR2 YYNGEE come from the germline V gene. CDR3 loop: CASSVQGGTYEQYF. The CDR3 DNA follows: TGTGCCAGCAGCGTTCAGGGGGGAACCTACGAGCAGTACTTC.

This clonotype has just one count. The rearrangement joins TRBV20-1 to TRBJ2-5; perhaps TRBD2 as D (8 bases). V shed 3 bases and J shed 5 bases, with 13 bases lying between them. The CDR3 contains 13 residues. The germline CDR1 and CDR2 sequences are DFQATT and SNEGSKA (reference sequence). CDR3 in DNA: TGCAGTGCTAGTCCGGGAGGGGGCGAGACCCAGTACTTC. Protein product: CSASPGGGETQYF.

This chain connects TRBV9 to TRBJ2-5, with no clear D. Trimming stripped 4 bases from V and 0 bases from J, with 16 bases between. From germline, CDR1 is SGDLS and CDR2 YYNGEE. This CDR3 region has 16 residues. The CDR3 bases are TGTGCCAGCAGCCATCGGGCGAGTTGGTACCAAGAGACCCAGTACTTC. Translation gives CASSHRASWYQETQYF.

The rearrangement joins TRBV10-3 to TRBJ2-7, with 12 nucleotides matching TRBD2. Germline CDR1 and CDR2: ENHRY and SYGVKD. The CDR3 runs 16 residues. Trimming removed 6 bases from V and 7 bases from J; junction bases left unmatched: 13. The CDR3 region is CAISRRTSGVLNEQYF. CDR3 sequence (DNA): TGTGCCATCAGCCGTCGGACTAGCGGGGTCCTCAATGAGCAGTACTTC.

The chain combines TRBV19 with TRBJ1-5; 10 bases match TRBD1. V gave up 11 bases and J gave up 11 bases; unmatched junction bases: 6. This CDR3 has 11 residues. Germline V lookup: CDR1 LNHDA, CDR2 SQIVND (reference sequence). CDR3 loop: CAGADRGAQHF. DNA for the CDR3: TGTGCCGGTGCGGACAGGGGGGCCCAGCATTTT.

As to this clonotype: Possible read error: a much larger clone is one base away. This CDR3 reads CASSLYHRGTGELFF. In nucleotides, the CDR3 is TGTGCCAGCAGCTTATACCACAGAGGCACGGGGGAGCTGTTTTTT. The V and J genes are TRBV7-9 and TRBJ2-2, with D hard to call. The CDR3 is made up of 15 amino acids. With 2 bases removed from V and 8 bases from J, the gap between germline ends came to 15 bases. From germline, CDR1 is SEHNR and CDR2 FQNEAQ (reference sequence).

The genes are TRBV10-3 and TRBJ2-5; tentative D call: TRBD1 (7 bases). Germline CDR1 reads ENHRY; CDR2 reads SYGVKD. The CDR3 loop spans 15 amino acids. Trimming cost V 5 bases and J 5 bases, with 18 bases left between them. Written as DNA, the CDR3 is TGTGCCATCAGTTACTCCACAGGGGAGGCGGAGACCCAGTACTTC. It yields the protein CAISYSTGEAETQYF.

This clonotype was recorded a few times. The rearrangement uses TRBV5-1 and TRBJ2-2, with 8 bases matching TRBD2. Germline CDR1 reads SGHRS; CDR2 reads YFSETQ. CDR3 size: 14 residues. The junction had 3 bases not matched to a gene; V was cut back by 1 base and J by 7 bases. The CDR3 bases are TGCGCCAGCAGCTTGCTAGCGGGCAACGGGGAGCTGTTTTTT. Translation: CASSLLAGNGELFF.

V usage is TRBV7-3 and J usage is TRBJ1-1, with 8 bases matching TRBD1. In germline, CDR1 is SGHTA, CDR2 FQGTGA. This CDR3 is built from 14 residues. The V segment lost 5 bases and the J segment 2 bases; nucleotides outside the gene matches: 4. CDR3 sequence reads: CASSRQGYNTEAFF. The CDR3 DNA reads as TGTGCCAGCAGCCGACAGGGGTATAACACTGAAGCTTTCTTT.

This clonotype has ten or more counts. The CDR3 region is CASSATANTEAFF. In nucleotides, the CDR3 is TGTGCCAGCAGTGCGACAGCGAACACTGAAGCTTTCTTT. This rearrangement joins TRBV6-4 to TRBJ1-1, with D perhaps TRBD1 (5 bases). The CDR3 sequence is 13 residues long. Germline assignment: CDR1 MRHNA and CDR2 SNTAGT. Trimming removed 4 bases at V and 1 base at J, with 7 bases between.